This T cell receptor beta chain was retrieved from a study of T cell repertoires in cytomegalovirus infection. From germline, CDR1 is SEHNR and CDR2 FQNEAQ (reference sequence). The CDR3 extends over 16 amino acids. Trimming took off 5 bases at V and 3 bases at J, with 20 bases between the two ends. TCRdb re-analysed the reads in MiXCR, keeping a single row per CDR3 protein. The sample includes some 110,000 distinct CDR3 sequences, roughly 32% of them seen just once. This clonotype was observed a few times. The antigen is unknown. The rearrangement uses TRBV7-9 and TRBJ2-7; weak D call: TRBD1 (5 bases). Here the sequenced sample was CD8+ T cells from cultured PBMCs, taken from culture after CMV antigen stimulation. This TCR was sampled from a human donor in good health (CMV status not recorded). Some clones in this sample may be carry-over from other donors' samples. CDR3 nucleotide sequence: TGTGCCAGCAGCCGCCCGCAGGGTTTGAGAGACTACGAGCAGTACTTC. Translated, it gives CASSRPQGLRDYEQYF.